This TCR beta chain was captured by sequencing in a study of blood T cell repertoires in COVID-19. Study context: Material from acute and convalescent COVID-19 was sourced from the United States, Italy and Spain. PBMCs, B-cell-depleted T cells, or T cells provided the cDNA or gDNA that made up the material.

Per the study methods: Scientists estimated how many nucleated cells there were by amplifying reference gene primers. Generated by immunoSEQ multiplex PCR, the TCRdb table keeps only in-frame clones and is missing some. The V and J calls and the clone size are those of that table, but D and trimming were determined from the DNA. In the table there are 100,000 to 150,000 clones, about four fifths of which are singletons. Germline lookup yields CDR1 SNHLY and CDR2 FYNNEI. Trimming cost V 10 bases and J 2 bases; bases outside gene matches: 10. The CDR3 is made up of 14 amino acids. This TCR came from a man older than 75 with active or convalescent COVID-19. What was sequenced was peripheral blood. The gene calls are TRBV2 and TRBJ1-2; 7 bases match TRBD1. The CDR3 reads CATNPDRINYGYTF. CDR3 nucleotide sequence: TGTGCCACTAACCCGGACAGGATAAACTATGGCTACACCTTC.